Given below is one T cell receptor (beta chain) in context. Trimming removed 2 bases from V and 6 bases from J, with 15 bases in between. Germline CDR1 and CDR2: SGHRS and YFSETQ. The CDR3 loop spans 15 amino acids. Each CDR3 protein gets one entry after TCRdb re-called the RT-PCR reads with MiXCR. In the table there are around 700,000 distinct CDR3 sequences, approximately 15% of which are singletons. The J gene is TRBJ2-1, the V gene TRBV5-1; TRBD1 or TRBD2 may be the D gene (5 bases each). The specimen sequenced was memory CD4+ T cells from blood. This clonotype originated in a female donor in good health, serving as a healthy control. CDR3 bases: TGCGCCAGCAGCTTCCGGGGCGAAGAAATCAATGAGCAGTTCTTC. The encoded protein is CASSFRGEEINEQFF.